This TCR beta chain derives from a study of blood T cell repertoires in COVID-19. TCRdb's table, derived via immunoSEQ multiplex PCR, lists solely in-frame clones and lacks some. Of about 160,000 clones in the sample, about nine tenths are singletons; the top ten hold 18%. The CDR3 sequence is 14 residues long. J was trimmed by 10 bases and V by 3 bases; bases with no gene match: 8. Germline V gene data show CDR1 as WSHSY and CDR2 as SAAADI. Sequencing input: peripheral blood. The genes are TRBV10-2 and TRBJ1-1; 10 bases align to TRBD1. The sequence came from a man in his sixties with active or convalescent COVID-19. CDR3 sequence reads: CASSDPGQGQRAFF. The CDR3 DNA sequence: TGCGCCAGCAGTGATCCGGGACAGGGGCAACGAGCTTTCTTT.